This TCR beta chain stems from a study of blood T cell repertoires in COVID-19. Study summary: Sources were T cells, B-cell-depleted T cells, or PBMCs; the material itself was cDNA or gDNA.

V gave up 1 base and J gave up 5 bases, with 14 bases separating them. Germline CDR1 is SGHVS and CDR2 is FNYEAQ. There are 15 residues in the CDR3. Here immunoSEQ multiplex PCR was the method, and the copy in TCRdb shows in-frame clones only, minus some. The sample lists under 30,000 clones; roughly nine tenths were seen once. This sequence was found in a human donor in a cohort sampled during active COVID-19. Sequences were obtained from peripheral blood. J is TRBJ2-5 and V is TRBV7-6; D is possibly TRBD1 (6 bases). This CDR3 is CASSLEGDPGETQYF. DNA of the CDR3: TGTGCCAGCAGCTTAGAGGGGGACCCGGGGGAGACCCAGTACTTC.